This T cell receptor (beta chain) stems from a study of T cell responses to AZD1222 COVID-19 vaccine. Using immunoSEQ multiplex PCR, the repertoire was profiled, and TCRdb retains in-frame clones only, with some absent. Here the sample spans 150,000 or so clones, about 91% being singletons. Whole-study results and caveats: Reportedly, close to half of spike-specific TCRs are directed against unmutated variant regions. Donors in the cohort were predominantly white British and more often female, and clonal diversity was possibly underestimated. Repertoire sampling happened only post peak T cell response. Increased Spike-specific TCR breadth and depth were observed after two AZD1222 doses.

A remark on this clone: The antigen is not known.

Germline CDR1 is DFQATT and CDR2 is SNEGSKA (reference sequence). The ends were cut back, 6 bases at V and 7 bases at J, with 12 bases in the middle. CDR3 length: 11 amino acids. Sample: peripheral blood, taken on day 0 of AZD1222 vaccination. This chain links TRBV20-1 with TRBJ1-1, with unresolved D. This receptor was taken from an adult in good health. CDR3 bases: TGCAGTGCAGCCACAGTGTTTGAAGCTTTCTTT. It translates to CSAATVFEAFF.